This TCR beta chain was captured by sequencing in a study of blood T cells in healthy people across ages. This clonotype was seen many times. Its antigen is not identified. The second PCR ran roughly 7 to 12 cycles with a sample-barcoded 5' primer and J-beta primers. No fewer than 3 million CDR3-containing paired-end reads came from each sample. TCRdb re-analysed the 5' RACE reads in MiXCR, keeping a single row per CDR3 protein. The repertoire includes 600,000 to 1,000,000 distinct CDR3 sequences, 20% to 30% of them detected once, and roughly 3.5% sits in the top ten. Study results and limitations: Roughly linear declines in TCR beta diversity per million T cells occurred with age.

The data were also submitted as part of a second study, on T cells of mothers and their children. This second report adds: With the M1S primer of the second PCR, sample barcodes and 2-4 random nucleotides were added. Over 8 million TCR beta CDR3 reads were obtained from each mother, and 3 million to 3.5 million from each child.

The receptor was isolated from a boy younger than 18 in good health. Material: blood.

The CDR3 loop reads CASSLARETQYF. The CDR3 nucleotides read TGTGCCAGCAGCTTAGCTCGCGAGACCCAGTACTTC. This sequence joins TRBV7-2 and TRBJ2-5; D is ambiguous. Germline V gene sequence: CDR1 SGHTA, CDR2 FQGNSA. This CDR3 contains 12 residues. V gave up 0 bases and J gave up 5 bases, with 4 bases separating them.